This record looks at one T cell receptor (beta chain) sequence and its context. These data are taken from a study of blood T cell repertoires in COVID-19. Study context: Material from acute and convalescent COVID-19 was sourced from the United States, Italy and Spain.

As processed by the authors: By means of reference gene primer amplification, nucleated cell counts were estimated. The repertoire was sequenced with immunoSEQ multiplex PCR; TCRdb's copy has only in-frame clones and lacks some. From that table come the V and J calls and clone size; the DNA was used to work out D and trimming. Of more than 150,000 clones listed, under 85% are singletons. Germline V gene data show CDR1 as MDHEN and CDR2 as SYDVKM. The CDR3 totals 16 residues. Trimming removed 7 bases at V and 4 bases at J, with 22 bases between. This sequence originates from a woman between 35 and 50 years old with acute or convalescent COVID-19. Sequencing was performed on peripheral blood. The chain links TRBV28 to TRBJ1-2; a possible D gene is TRBD1 (5 bases). As DNA, the CDR3 is TGTGCCAGCACGCCAGGCAGGGCTTTTGTTGGCTATGGCTACACCTTC. It encodes CASTPGRAFVGYGYTF.